This T cell receptor (beta chain) was observed in a study of blood T cell repertoires in COVID-19 (dated by TCRdb to about 2020). Regarding the study in general: Collaborator samples came from the United States, Italy and Spain and covered acute and convalescent phases of COVID-19. The material from the prospective study consisted of cDNA or gDNA derived from T cells, B-cell-depleted T cells, or PBMCs. The dataset comprised deeply sampled blood TCRbeta repertoires from subjects exposed to, actively infected with, or recovered from COVID-19. The repertoires were released in a freely available public database intended as a resource for research on the immune response to SARS-CoV-2. Samples were obtained from the ongoing ImmuneRACE study (first 160 participants) and from 1,254 subjects provided by 6 global collaborators. A de-identified subject ID, COVID-19 status, age in years and sex were almost always included in the sample metadata. Where available, HLA class I and class II types were taken from metadata supplied by the sample provider and were not determined by assay-based typing.

What the study reported, not specific to this receptor: How much clinical and demographic metadata was included differed by source and by participant, and the metadata was provided uncurated.

The collaborating institutions used their own protocols to collect whole blood in K2EDTA tubes. For TCRbeta analysis, collaborator samples were shipped as frozen whole blood, as isolated PBMCs, or as DNA extracted from either sample type. The immunoSEQ Assay, a bias-controlled multiplex PCR, was used to amplify TCRbeta CDR3 regions from genomic DNA. On the authors' methods: The number of nucleated cells in each sample was estimated from the amplification of reference gene primers within the assay. To quantify the absolute abundance of each unique TCRbeta CDR3 rearrangement, sequence reads were collapsed and filtered. Productive Simpson clonality was computed per sample as the square root of Simpson's diversity index over productive rearrangements. TCRdb carries this immuneACCESS record with in-frame sequences only. Its versions omit some clonotypes, under half of them owing to an unresolved V gene in the studies checked, with the rest unexplained. The D gene and trimming were derived from the DNA, and the V and J assignments and clone size from that table. This sample lists about 200,000 clones; over 75% were detected once. Of the sample, more than 5.5% is held by the ten largest clones.

Trimming removed 5 bases from V and 11 bases from J; the gene matches leave 5 bases unexplained. Taken from cysteine to phenylalanine, the CDR3 has 14 residues. The only DNA kept is the CDR3, 42 bases in frame from the first base. According to the germline V gene, CDR1 reads KGHSH and CDR2 reads LQKENI. Regarding this clone: The specificity of this receptor is unknown. Per-base quality was not reported, and no clone a single base away is much larger than it.

The sequence is built from TRBV18 and TRBJ1-6; 11 bases in the junction line up with TRBD1. The sequencing input was peripheral blood. The sequence was obtained from a man older than 75 with acute or convalescent COVID-19. The CDR3 in this case is CASSGQGAVAPLHF. The base sequence is TGTGCCAGCTCAGGACAGGGGGCGGTGGCACCCCTCCACTTT.